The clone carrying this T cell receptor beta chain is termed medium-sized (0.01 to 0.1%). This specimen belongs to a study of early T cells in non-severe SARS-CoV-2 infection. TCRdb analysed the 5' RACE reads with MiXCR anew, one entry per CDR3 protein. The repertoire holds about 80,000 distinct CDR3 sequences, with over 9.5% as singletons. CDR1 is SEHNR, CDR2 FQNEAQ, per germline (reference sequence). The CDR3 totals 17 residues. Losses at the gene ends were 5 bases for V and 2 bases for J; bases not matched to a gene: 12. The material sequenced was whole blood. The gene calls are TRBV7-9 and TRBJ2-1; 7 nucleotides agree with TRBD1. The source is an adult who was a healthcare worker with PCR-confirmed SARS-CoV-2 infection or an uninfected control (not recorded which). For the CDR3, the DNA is TGTGCCAGCAGCCCCCCAAGAGGGACAGTTACCTACAATGAGCAGTTCTTC. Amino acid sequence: CASSPPRGTVTYNEQFF.